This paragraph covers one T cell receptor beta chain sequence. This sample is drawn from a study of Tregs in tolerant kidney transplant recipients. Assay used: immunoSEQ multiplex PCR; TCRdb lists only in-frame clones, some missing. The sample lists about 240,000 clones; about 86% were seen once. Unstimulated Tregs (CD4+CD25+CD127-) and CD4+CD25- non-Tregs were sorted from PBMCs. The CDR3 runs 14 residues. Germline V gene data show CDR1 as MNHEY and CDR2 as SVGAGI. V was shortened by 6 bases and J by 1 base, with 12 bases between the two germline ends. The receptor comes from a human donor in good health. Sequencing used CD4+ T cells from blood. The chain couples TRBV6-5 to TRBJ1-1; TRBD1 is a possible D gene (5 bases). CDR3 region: CASSLFDRNTEAFF. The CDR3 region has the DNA TGTGCCAGCAGCCTCTTCGACAGGAACACTGAAGCTTTCTTT.